The sequence of this TCR beta chain was determined in a study of beta chain features in type 1 diabetes. The CDR3 loop spans 15 amino acids. V was cut by 5 bases and J by 8 bases, with 18 bases left in between. Germline V gene sequence: CDR1 SGHVS, CDR2 FNYEAQ. Sorting that relied on CD45RO/CCR7/CD25/CD127/CD95/CD27 yielded CD4+ naive, central memory, regulatory and stem cell-like memory cells. Of the isolated RNA, all was reverse transcribed, and so the sequenced material was expressed TCRB transcripts. Clones were sequenced by immunoSEQ multiplex PCR, and TCRdb holds only the in-frame ones, with some missing. The sample holds some 220,000 clones; 11% are singletons and the top ten take about 1.2%. This clone has ten or more counts.

The sequenced sample consisted of central memory CD4+ T cells from blood. This receptor was taken from a man between 18 and 29 years old in good health. This rearrangement joins TRBV7-6 to TRBJ1-4; D ambiguous. CDR3 protein: CASSERGLLREKLFF. The CDR3 nucleotides are TGTGCCAGCAGCGAGCGAGGACTGCTTAGGGAAAAACTGTTTTTT. Full variable domain (remainder filled in from reference TRBV7-6 and TRBJ1-4): GAGVSQSPRYKVTKRGQDVALRCDPISGHVSLYWYRQALGQGPEFLTYFNYEAQQDKSGLPNDRFSAERPEGSISTLTIQRTEQRDSAMYRCASSERGLLREKLFFGSGTQLSVL.